This entry is about one TCR beta chain. Its antigen is undetermined. V was pared by 0 bases and J by 6 bases, with 12 bases between. Per the germline V gene, CDR1 is SGDLS and CDR2 is YYNGEE. This CDR3 is 15 amino acids long. Researchers ran the PCR with 60 Vbeta and 13 Jbeta primers. Sequencing used immunoSEQ multiplex PCR; TCRdb keeps in-frame clones, though not all of them. Of more than 80,000 clones listed, 65% to 85% are singletons. This specimen comes from a study of cytomegalovirus exposure and HLA in healthy donors. Study results and limitations: The authors later linked a missense DCLRE1C variant to TCR beta V- and J-gene trimming. Most CMV-associated TCR beta chains appeared HLA-restricted in a later analysis. Sequencing probably produced one cluster of sequence variants that were highly shared.

The sequenced sample consisted of PBMCs. The rearrangement joins TRBV9 to TRBJ1-4; no definite D call. The receptor was isolated from a male donor in good health and CMV-seropositive. CDR3 DNA sequence: TGTGCCAGCAGCGTAGGCTCGAAGTCGGATGAAAAACTGTTTTTT. Residues: CASSVGSKSDEKLFF.